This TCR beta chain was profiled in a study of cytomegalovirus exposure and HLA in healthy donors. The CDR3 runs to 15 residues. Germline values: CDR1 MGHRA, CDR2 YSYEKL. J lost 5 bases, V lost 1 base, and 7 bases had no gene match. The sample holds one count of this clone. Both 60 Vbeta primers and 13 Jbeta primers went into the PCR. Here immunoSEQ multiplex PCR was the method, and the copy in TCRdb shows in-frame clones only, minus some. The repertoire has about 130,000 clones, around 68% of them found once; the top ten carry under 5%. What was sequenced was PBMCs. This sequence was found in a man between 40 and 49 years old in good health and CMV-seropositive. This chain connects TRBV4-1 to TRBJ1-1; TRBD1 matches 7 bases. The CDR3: CASSQVTGARTEAFF. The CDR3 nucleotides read TGCGCCAGCAGCCAAGTCACAGGGGCCAGAACTGAAGCTTTCTTT.